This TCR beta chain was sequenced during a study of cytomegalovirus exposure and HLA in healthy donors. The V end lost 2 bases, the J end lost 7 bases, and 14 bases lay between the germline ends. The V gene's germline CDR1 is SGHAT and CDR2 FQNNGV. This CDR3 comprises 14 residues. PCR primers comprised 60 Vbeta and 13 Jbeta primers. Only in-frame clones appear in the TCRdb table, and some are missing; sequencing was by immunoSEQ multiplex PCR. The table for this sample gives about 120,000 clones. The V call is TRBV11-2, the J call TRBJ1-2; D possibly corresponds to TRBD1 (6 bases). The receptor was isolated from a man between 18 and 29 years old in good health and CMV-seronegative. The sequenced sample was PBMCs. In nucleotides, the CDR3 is TGTGCCAGCAGCTTATTTTACAGGGACGGTGGCTACACCTTC. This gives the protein CASSLFYRDGGYTF.